This T cell receptor (beta chain) was identified in a study of cytomegalovirus exposure and HLA in healthy donors. Here immunoSEQ multiplex PCR was the method, and the copy in TCRdb shows in-frame clones only, minus some. The table shows more than 100,000 clones, with 88% occurring only once. The origin of this receptor is a woman under 30 in good health and CMV-seropositive. The sequencing input was PBMCs.

For the CDR3, the DNA is TGTGCCAGCAGCTTGGAAGGGAGGAACTATGGCTACACCTTC. Amino acids: CASSLEGRNYGYTF. This chain joins TRBV5-6 and TRBJ1-2; D call uncertain. Trimming removed 0 bases from V and 2 bases from J, with 8 bases in between. Germline V gene sequence: CDR1 SGHDT, CDR2 YYEEEE. The CDR3 length is 14 residues.